Included here is one TCR beta chain sequence, with context. Its antigen remains unidentified. Original data processing: Owing to the provision of junction-only sequences devoid of quality scores by immunoSEQ, filtering differed. Method: immunoSEQ multiplex PCR; TCRdb's copy keeps in-frame clones and lacks some. That table furnishes V, J and clone size, whereas the DNA furnished D and trimming. The sample lists some 980,000 clones, over 60% occurring once. CDR3 length: 17 amino acids. CDR1 and CDR2 (germline): LNHDA, SQIVND (reference sequence). Trimming shortened V by 5 bases and J by 6 bases, and 22 bases separated the two germline ends. These data originate in a study of shared clonotypes between healthy human individuals. Study information: The people who gave samples were a couple of women and three men aged 18 to 49. Each donor's CD4 naive and CD4 memory cells filled three plates apiece, CD8 naive two, and CD8 memory one.

Points from the study as a whole: Owing to a small donor count, the genetic and exposure-history diversity represented was limited.

J is TRBJ2-2 and V is TRBV19, with D unclear. This receptor was identified in a man younger than 35 in good health. Sequenced material: memory CD4+ T cells sorted from blood. Subset noted: CD45RA-negative fraction. As DNA, the CDR3 is TGTGCCAGTAGTGTATCCGGTACCCCCGGGTGGGCCGGGGAGCTGTTTTTT. This gives the protein CASSVSGTPGWAGELFF.